This T cell receptor beta chain was observed in a study of blood T cells in healthy people across ages. This CDR3 spans 17 amino acids. The germline CDR1 and CDR2 sequences are SGHRS and YFSETQ. The trim removed 4 bases at V and 2 bases at J, leaving 6 bases unmatched. Sample-barcoded 5' priming and a J-beta primer mix drove a second PCR of about 6 to 12 cycles. TCRdb re-called the 5' RACE reads through MiXCR, storing one row per CDR3 protein. The sample lists hundreds of thousands of distinct CDR3 sequences, about 32% occurring once. The specimen sequenced was blood. This TCR was recovered from an elderly woman in good health. The chain uses TRBV5-1 and TRBJ2-3, with 14 positions matching TRBD2. The CDR3 nucleotides are TGCGCCAGCAGCCCCGGACTAGCGGGAGGCAACACAGATACGCAGTATTTT. Protein sequence: CASSPGLAGGNTDTQYF.